The 27 T cell receptor beta chains presented below share a single source sample, sequenced in a study of cytomegalovirus exposure and HLA in healthy donors. The PCR used 60 Vbeta and 13 Jbeta primers. Measured with immunoSEQ multiplex PCR; TCRdb has only the in-frame clones, and not every one. The sample lists 120,000 or so clones; 60% to 85% were seen once. The specimen sequenced was PBMCs. Source of these receptors: a female donor in good health and CMV-seronegative.

DNA of the CDR3: TGTGCCATCAGTGAGGGACTAGCGGGATTCGCCTACGAGCAGTACTTC. This gives the protein CAISEGLAGFAYEQYF. V usage is TRBV10-3 and J usage is TRBJ2-5, with TRBD2 matching 12 bases. The end of the DNA fits TRBJ2-7 better, so the J call may be wrong. The CDR3 sequence is 16 residues long. Germline V CDR1 and CDR2: ENHRY, SYGVKD.

This chain joins TRBV6-1 and TRBJ2-1; possibly TRBD1 for D (6 bases). V was clipped by 6 bases and J by 11 bases, with 17 bases between them. CDR1 is MNHNS and CDR2 is SASEGT in the germline V gene. The CDR3 runs to 13 residues. The CDR3 spells CASRQGNRVKQFF. CDR3 coding DNA: TGTGCCAGCAGGCAAGGAAACAGGGTCAAGCAGTTCTTC.

This chain links TRBV7-9 with TRBJ2-1; TRBD2 might be the D (5 bases). Germline CDR1 reads SEHNR; CDR2 reads FQNEAQ (reference sequence). The CDR3 spans 15 residues. The V end was cut by 1 base, the J end by 1 base, with 8 bases between. The CDR3 coding sequence is TGTGCCAGCAGCTTAGGCGGCGGGTCCTACAATGAGCAGTTCTTC. Protein: CASSLGGGSYNEQFF.

The rearrangement links TRBV30 to TRBJ1-1; D is unresolved. CDR1 is GTSNPN, CDR2 SVGIG, per germline (reference sequence). The CDR3 is 12 residues long. The V end was cut by 8 bases, the J end by 4 bases, with 14 bases between. The CDR3 DNA sequence: TGTGCCAAAAGCGTCTTGGGCACTGAAGCTTTCTTT. It yields the protein CAKSVLGTEAFF.

The chain has TRBV6-4 and TRBJ2-1; TRBD2 matches at 11 bases. The CDR3 contains 15 residues. Germline V gene data show CDR1 as MRHNA and CDR2 as SNTAGT. V shed 0 bases, J shed 6 bases, and the junction held 1 base outside the gene matches. This CDR3 is CASSDSSGGANEQFF. CDR3 bases: TGTGCCAGCAGTGACTCTAGCGGGGGGGCCAATGAGCAGTTCTTC.

The J gene is TRBJ1-2, the V gene TRBV7-6; D is unresolved. Germline V gives CDR1 SGHVS, CDR2 FNYEAQ. The V and J ends lost 2 bases and 2 bases respectively, with 9 bases between them. The CDR3 is 14 residues long. In DNA, the CDR3 is TGTGCCAGCAGCTTATACCCGGGGAACTATGGCTACACCTTC. Encoded protein: CASSLYPGNYGYTF.

The chain couples TRBV28 to TRBJ2-4; TRBD1 agrees at 11 bases. CDR1 MDHEN and CDR2 SYDVKM come from the germline V gene. Trimming removed 5 bases from V and 4 bases from J; junction bases left unmatched: 10. This CDR3 comprises 17 residues. CDR3 region: CASSQTGTGGRKNIQYF. CDR3 in DNA: TGTGCCAGCAGTCAAACGGGGACAGGGGGAAGAAAAAACATTCAGTACTTC.

The chain is built from TRBV9 and TRBJ2-4; tentatively, D is TRBD2 (5 bases). CDR1 is SGDLS and CDR2 is YYNGEE in the germline V gene. V dropped 4 bases and J dropped 0 bases, with 14 bases sitting between them. The CDR3 length is 16 residues. CDR3 DNA sequence: TGTGCCAGCAGCCCCTTGGGAGCGGTAGCCAAAAACATTCAGTACTTC. It translates to CASSPLGAVAKNIQYF.

The gene calls are TRBV18 and TRBJ1-3; D ambiguous. Germline CDR1 reads KGHSH; CDR2 reads LQKENI. The V gene lost 3 bases and the J gene lost 2 bases, with 11 bases spanning the gap. This CDR3 region has 15 residues. The CDR3 protein is CASSPAGMAGNTIYF. DNA of the CDR3: TGTGCCAGCTCACCCGCGGGGATGGCTGGAAACACCATATATTTT.

The CDR3 reads CASRGPGVWYF. The DNA for the CDR3 is TGTGCCAGCCGGGGCCCGGGGGTGTGGTACTTC. The chain links TRBV6-5 to TRBJ2-7; D might be TRBD2 (6 bases). Germline values: CDR1 MNHEY, CDR2 SVGAGI. The CDR3 contains 11 residues. The V gene lost 8 bases and the J gene lost 12 bases, with 17 bases spanning the gap.

This clone has a handful of counts. The chain joins TRBV19 to TRBJ2-7; no clear D gene. V was trimmed by 8 bases and J by 3 bases, leaving 8 bases between them. Germline V gene lookup returns CDR1 LNHDA and CDR2 SQIVND (reference sequence). CDR3 size: 11 residues. CDR3 loop: CASGNYYEQYF. Written as DNA, the CDR3 is TGTGCCAGTGGCAATTACTACGAGCAGTACTTC.

This clone was counted once. The chain recombines TRBV11-2 with TRBJ2-6; 8 nucleotides line up with TRBD1. J was trimmed by 2 bases and V by 1 base; bases with no gene match: 4. The CDR3 loop spans 17 amino acids. Germline V gives CDR1 SGHAT, CDR2 FQNNGV. The CDR3 DNA sequence: TGTGCCAGCAGCTTAGGCCCACAGGGGGCTGGGGCCAACGTCCTGACTTTC. Amino acid sequence: CASSLGPQGAGANVLTF.

The rearrangement joins TRBV19 to TRBJ2-4, with 7 bases matching TRBD1. This CDR3 spans 17 amino acids. Germline CDR1 and CDR2: LNHDA and SQIVND (reference sequence). Losses at the gene ends were 4 bases for V and 0 bases for J; bases not matched to a gene: 9. CDR3 sequence (DNA): TGTGCCAGTAGTACTAGACAGGGTTTGATAGCCAAAAACATTCAGTACTTC. This sequence encodes CASSTRQGLIAKNIQYF.

This chain connects TRBV6-6 to TRBJ2-3, with D perhaps TRBD2 (7 bases). Trimming left V 7 bases short and J 4 bases short, with 15 bases between. The germline V gene has CDR1 MNHNY and CDR2 SVGAGI (reference sequence). This CDR3 has 14 amino acids. CDR3 residues: CASTEWGGADTQYF. Written as DNA, the CDR3 is TGTGCCAGCACCGAATGGGGGGGCGCAGATACGCAGTATTTT.

Points on this clone: Within the sample, other DNA sequences also encode this same CDR3. The CDR3 nucleotides read TGTGCCAGCAGCGGGACAGGGGATGGCTACACCTTC. It specifies CASSGTGDGYTF. The rearrangement joins TRBV2 to TRBJ1-2, with 10 bases aligning to TRBD1. J gave up 6 bases and V 6 bases, and 1 base lay outside the gene matches. Germline V gives CDR1 SNHLY, CDR2 FYNNEI. The CDR3 contains 12 residues.

The chain links TRBV19 to TRBJ1-5; TRBD1 matches 9 bases. CDR1 LNHDA and CDR2 SQIVND come from the germline V gene (reference sequence). CDR3 size: 16 residues. The ends lost 5 bases at V and 5 bases at J; junction bases unmatched: 10. The CDR3 DNA is TGTGCCAGTAGTTTCGAAGGACAGGGGATTGATCAGCCCCAGCATTTT. It encodes CASSFEGQGIDQPQHF.

V usage is TRBV18 and J usage is TRBJ1-1; no clear D gene. Germline values: CDR1 KGHSH, CDR2 LQKENI. This CDR3 comprises 13 residues. The V and J ends lost 0 bases and 0 bases respectively, with 2 bases between them. The CDR3 is CASSPPMNTEAFF. CDR3 bases: TGTGCCAGCTCACCACCTATGAACACTGAAGCTTTCTTT.

The sample holds one count of this clone. The CDR3 nucleotides read TGTGCCAGTAGTACCTATAACACTGAAGCTTTCTTT. It encodes CASSTYNTEAFF. V and J are TRBV19 and TRBJ1-1; no clear D gene. The germline gives CDR1 LNHDA, CDR2 SQIVND (reference sequence). V dropped 4 bases and J dropped 2 bases, with 5 bases sitting between them. CDR3 length equals 12 residues.

The V and J genes are TRBV18 and TRBJ2-1; possibly TRBD2 for D (6 bases). Germline V gene data show CDR1 as KGHSH and CDR2 as LQKENI. The CDR3 extends over 13 amino acids. The V end was cut by 0 bases, the J end by 9 bases, with 9 bases between. The CDR3 DNA is TGTGCCAGCTCACCACCTTTGCGGGGTGAGCAGTTCTTC. This gives the protein CASSPPLRGEQFF. The full variable domain, its missing parts supplied by reference TRBV18 and TRBJ2-1, is NAGVMQNPRHLVRRRGQEARLRCSPMKGHSHVYWYRQLPEEGLKFMVYLQKENIIDESGMPKERFSAEFPKEGPSILRIQQVVRGDSAAYFCASSPPLRGEQFFGPGTRLTVL.

This sequence joins TRBV5-4 and TRBJ2-6, with 10 positions matching TRBD1. This CDR3 region has 20 residues. Germline V gene sequence: CDR1 SGHNT, CDR2 YYREEE (reference sequence). J gave up 0 bases and V 3 bases, and 12 bases lay outside the gene matches. The CDR3 is CASSWLGGTGVFSGANVLTF. The CDR3 nucleotides read TGTGCCAGCAGCTGGCTCGGAGGGACAGGGGTTTTCTCTGGGGCCAACGTCCTGACTTTC.

Comment on this clone: A read error may produce the germline difference seen at one junction end. J is TRBJ1-1 and V is TRBV7-9, with D possibly being TRBD1 (5 bases). Germline CDR1 reads SEHNR; CDR2 reads FQNEAQ (reference sequence). This CDR3 is built from 15 residues. CDR3 sequence reads: CSSSRGGRTNTEAFF. DNA for the CDR3: TGTTCCAGCAGCCGGGGGGGACGCACGAACACTGAAGCTTTCTTT.

The chain uses TRBV9 and TRBJ1-2; 8 bases agree with TRBD1. V lost 4 bases and J lost 8; bases outside the gene matches: 7. The CDR3 loop spans 13 amino acids. The germline V gene has CDR1 SGDLS and CDR2 YYNGEE. Here the CDR3 DNA reads TGTGCCAGCAGCTTAGAGACAGGGGCCGGCTACACCTTC. Residues: CASSLETGAGYTF.

The chain carries TRBV5-1 and TRBJ1-1, with 8 nucleotides matching TRBD1. Germline lookup yields CDR1 SGHRS and CDR2 YFSETQ. Unmatched junction bases numbered 9, after V lost 4 bases and J lost 1 base. The CDR3 is 16 residues long. For the CDR3, the DNA is TGCGCCAGCAGCGGTCGGACAGGGCCAACGAACACTGAAGCTTTCTTT. This encodes CASSGRTGPTNTEAFF.

V usage is TRBV6-5 and J usage is TRBJ1-3, with D possibly being TRBD1 (5 bases). Germline-derived CDR1 and CDR2 are MNHEY and SVGAGI. This CDR3 spans 14 amino acids. The V and J ends lost 2 bases and 2 bases respectively, with 7 bases between them. The CDR3 sequence: CASSYGTAGNTIYF. For the CDR3, the DNA is TGTGCCAGCAGTTACGGGACTGCTGGAAACACCATATATTTT.

The chain links TRBV5-6 to TRBJ1-5; D is perhaps TRBD1 (6 bases). Germline CDR1 reads SGHDT; CDR2 reads YYEEEE. Trimming removed 6 bases from V and 2 bases from J, with 15 bases in between. This CDR3 is built from 15 residues. The CDR3 reads CASTRWGPGNQPQHF. CDR3 nucleotide sequence: TGTGCCAGCACCCGGTGGGGGCCGGGCAATCAGCCCCAGCATTTT.

The gene calls are TRBV9 and TRBJ2-3, with 7 bases identical to TRBD2. The V and J ends lost 0 bases and 3 bases, in that order; junction bases with no gene match: 7. CDR1 is SGDLS and CDR2 is YYNGEE in the germline V gene. The CDR3 spans 16 residues. CDR3 amino acids: CASSVALEAGTDTQYF. CDR3 DNA sequence: TGTGCCAGCAGCGTAGCTTTGGAAGCGGGAACAGATACGCAGTATTTT.

V usage is TRBV21-1 and J usage is TRBJ2-2; TRBD1 is the table's D call and was not checked against the DNA. TRBV21-1 is a documented pseudogene. This CDR3 spans 18 amino acids. CDR3 region: CASTDDKTGGVKTGELFF. The CDR3 DNA sequence: TGTGCCAGCACTGACGATAAGACAGGGGGCGTTAAGACCGGGGAGCTGTTTTTT.